Described below is a single TCR beta chain sequence and its context. What this receptor recognizes is not known. Per-base quality was not reported, and no clone a single base away is much larger than it. The sample originates from a study of OX40 agonist ivuxolimab in advanced cancers. Broadly, across the study: Ivuxolimab was an agonistic, fully human IgG2 monoclonal antibody directed against OX40 (CD134), a costimulatory receptor. Partial responses were achieved by three dose-escalation patients, of whom one had hepatocellular carcinoma and two had cutaneous melanoma. The monotherapy dose-escalation portion (N ≈ 55 patients) of the phase I ivuxolimab trial is reported in the paper. Of the approximately 50 dose-escalation patients, hepatocellular carcinoma was present in roughly 19, melanoma in roughly 15, renal cell carcinoma in 9 and head and neck cancer in 9. Prior anti-PD-1, anti-PD-L1 or anti-CTLA-4 therapy was permitted, and 30% to 45% of dose-escalation patients had received checkpoint inhibitors. The dose-escalation cohort was around 84% male with a mean age of around 64 years, ranging from 23 to 79. Intravenous ivuxolimab was administered to patients every 2 weeks at six dose levels: 0.01, 0.1, 0.3, 1.5, 3 and 10 mg/kg. Peripheral TCRbeta sequencing was intended to test whether TCR sequence diversity was altered and clonal T-cell expansion was caused by ivuxolimab.

To sequence the TCRbeta CDR3 region, genomic DNA was isolated from the sorted cells. TCRbeta CDR3 regions were sequenced using the immunoSEQ Assay. Drawn from immuneACCESS, this table holds only the in-frame rearrangements with V and J called that TCRdb kept. Clones are partly lost; checked studies trace under half to an unresolved V gene and leave the rest unexplained. Recorded for this sample are under 90,000 clones; roughly 84% of them occurred a single time. The biggest ten clones account for more than 2% of the sample. Points the paper makes about the study in general: The antigen specificity of the clonally expanded peripheral T cells was not determined. On average, CD8+ T cells showed more expanded clones than CD4+ T cells after ivuxolimab. Low levels of normalized T-cell clonal expansion were also seen in some nonresponding patients. In the 0.1-3.0 mg/kg groups, partial responders had among the lowest normalized peripheral clonal expansion, particularly in CD8+ T cells. At doses of 0.1 to 3.0 mg/kg, clonal expansion of both CD4+ and CD8+ T cells in blood was seen between baseline and week 6.

CDR3 length: 15 amino acids, cysteine to phenylalanine. The kept DNA is CDR3 alone, 45 bases in frame from the first base. Taken from the germline V gene, the CDR1 and CDR2 loops are SGHRS and YFSETQ. The germline V end is reduced by 1 base and the J end by 5 bases; junction bases left unmatched: 9. The trial excluded patients who had a history of autoimmune disease or were on systemic immunosuppression. Peripheral blood for TCR sequencing was collected from all dose cohorts at baseline, on cycle 4 day 1, and on cycle 7 day 1. Samples were obtained from an open-label, multicenter, first-in-human phase I dose-escalation trial of ivuxolimab. The trial enrolled adults with locally advanced or metastatic head and neck squamous cell, hepatocellular, melanoma or renal cell carcinoma. Before TCR sequencing, CD4+ and CD8+ T cells were separately sorted from peripheral blood.

The sequence joins TRBV5-1 to TRBJ2-7; 7 bases in the junction line up with TRBD1. The clonotype originates from an adult with an advanced solid tumor such as melanoma, head and neck, liver or kidney cancer. The starting material was CD4+ or CD8+ T cells sorted from blood, obtained in a trial of the OX40 agonist ivuxolimab. The CDR3 in this case is CASSLPRDSLHEQYF. The sequence in DNA is TGCGCCAGCAGCTTGCCACGGGACAGTCTCCACGAGCAGTACTTC.